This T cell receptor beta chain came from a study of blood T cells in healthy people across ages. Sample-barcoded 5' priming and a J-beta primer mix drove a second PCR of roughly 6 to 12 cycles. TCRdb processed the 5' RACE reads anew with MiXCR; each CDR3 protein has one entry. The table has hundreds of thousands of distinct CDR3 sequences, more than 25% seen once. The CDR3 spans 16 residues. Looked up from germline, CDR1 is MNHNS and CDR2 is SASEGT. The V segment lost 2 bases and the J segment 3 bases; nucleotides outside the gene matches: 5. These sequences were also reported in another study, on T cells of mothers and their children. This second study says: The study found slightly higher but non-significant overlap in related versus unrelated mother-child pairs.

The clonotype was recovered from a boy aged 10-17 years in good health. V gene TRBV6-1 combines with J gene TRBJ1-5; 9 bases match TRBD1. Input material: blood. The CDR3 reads CASSEPGQGLNQPQHF. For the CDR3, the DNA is TGTGCCAGCAGTGAACCGGGACAGGGACTCAATCAGCCCCAGCATTTT.